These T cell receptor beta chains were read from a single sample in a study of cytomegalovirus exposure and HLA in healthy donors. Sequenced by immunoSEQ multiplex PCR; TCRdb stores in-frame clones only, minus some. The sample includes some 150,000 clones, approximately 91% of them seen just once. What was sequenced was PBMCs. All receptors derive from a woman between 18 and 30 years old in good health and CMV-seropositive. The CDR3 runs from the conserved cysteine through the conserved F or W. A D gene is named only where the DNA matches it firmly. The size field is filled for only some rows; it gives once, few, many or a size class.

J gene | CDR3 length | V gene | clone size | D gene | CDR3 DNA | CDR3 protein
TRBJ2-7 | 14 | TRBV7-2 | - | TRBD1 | TGTGCCAGCAGCAAAGGGACAGTCCCCGGCGAGCAGTACTTC | CASSKGTVPGEQYF
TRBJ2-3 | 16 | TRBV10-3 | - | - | TGTGCCATCGGGGGAAGTTGGGACTCCATCACAGATACGCAGTATTTT | CAIGGSWDSITDTQYF
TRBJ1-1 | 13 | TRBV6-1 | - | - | TGTGCCAGCAGTGAACACAGGAACACTGAAGCTTTCTTT | CASSEHRNTEAFF
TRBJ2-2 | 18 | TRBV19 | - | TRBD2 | TGTGCCAGTAGTATAGGACTAGCGGGAGGGCCAATCACCGGGGAGCTGTTTTTT | CASSIGLAGGPITGELFF
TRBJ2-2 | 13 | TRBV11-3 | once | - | TGTGCCAGCAGCTTAGTTAGTACCGGGGAGCTGTTTTTT | CASSLVSTGELFF
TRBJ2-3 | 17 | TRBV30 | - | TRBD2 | TGTGCCTGGAGTGTGCTAGCGGGAGCCCCGATCACAGATACGCAGTATTTT | CAWSVLAGAPITDTQYF
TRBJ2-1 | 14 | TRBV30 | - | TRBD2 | TGTGCCTGGACGCCGCGGGAGTCCTACAATGAGCAGTTCTTC | CAWTPRESYNEQFF
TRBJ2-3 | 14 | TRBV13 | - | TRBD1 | TGTGCCAGCAGCTTGGGACAGGGGGCAGATACGCAGTATTTT | CASSLGQGADTQYF
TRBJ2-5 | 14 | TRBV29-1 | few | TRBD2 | TGCAGCGTTTACAGCGGGAGGGCCGGGGAGACCCAGTACTTC | CSVYSGRAGETQYF
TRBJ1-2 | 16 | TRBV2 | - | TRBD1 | TGTGCCAGCAGTGAAAGTTTGAGACAGGGAATTTATGGCTACACCTTC | CASSESLRQGIYGYTF
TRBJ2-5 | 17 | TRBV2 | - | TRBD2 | TGTGCCAGCAGGGGCGGGCTAGCGGGAGGTTTACAAGAGACCCAGTACTTC | CASRGGLAGGLQETQYF
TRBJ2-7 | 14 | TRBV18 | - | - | TGTGCCAGCTCTACCGCCCAGGGTCCAGGCGAGCAGTACTTC | CASSTAQGPGEQYF
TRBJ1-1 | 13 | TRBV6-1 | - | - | TGTGCCAGCTTAGTCCATACGAACACTGAAGCTTTCTTT | CASLVHTNTEAFF
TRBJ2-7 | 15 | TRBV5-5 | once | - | TGTGCCAGCAGCGTACCTCCGGGAGTAGGCGACGAGCAGTACTTC | CASSVPPGVGDEQYF
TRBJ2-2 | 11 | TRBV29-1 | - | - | TGCAGCGTTGGGAGCACCGGGGAGCTGTTTTTT | CSVGSTGELFF
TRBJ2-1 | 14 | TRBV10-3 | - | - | TGTGCCATCAGTGGCGGGGCCGGGGGGCATGAGCAGTTCTTC | CAISGGAGGHEQFF
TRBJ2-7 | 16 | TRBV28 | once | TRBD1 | TGTGCCAGCAGTTTAGACAGGGCTATATACCGCCACGAGCAGTACTTC | CASSLDRAIYRHEQYF
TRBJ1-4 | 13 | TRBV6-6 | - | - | TGTGCCAGCAGTTACGCGGGGTATGAAAAACTGTTTTTT | CASSYAGYEKLFF
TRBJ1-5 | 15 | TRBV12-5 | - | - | TGTGCTAGTGGTCCAGACAGGAATAGCAATCAGCCCCAGCATTTT | CASGPDRNSNQPQHF
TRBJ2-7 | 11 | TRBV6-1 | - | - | TGTGCCAGCACTACGACCTACGAGCAGTACTTC | CASTTTYEQYF
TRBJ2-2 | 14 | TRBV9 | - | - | TGTGCCAGCAGCGGAACAACAGGGACCGGGGAGCTGTTTTTT | CASSGTTGTGELFF
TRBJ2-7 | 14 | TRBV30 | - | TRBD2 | TGTGCCTGGAGGCGAGGGAGGGCGACGAACGAGCAGTACTTC | CAWRRGRATNEQYF
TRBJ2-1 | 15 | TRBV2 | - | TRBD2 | TGTGCCAGCAGTAGGACTAGCGGGATCTACAATGAGCAGTTCTTC | CASSRTSGIYNEQFF
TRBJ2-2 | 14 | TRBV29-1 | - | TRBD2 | TGCAGCGTTGGCCTAGCGGGAGTTACCGGGGAGCTGTTTTTT | CSVGLAGVTGELFF
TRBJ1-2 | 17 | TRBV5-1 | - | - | TGCGCCAGCAGCTTAGAAGGCGGGAGGAGCTCGAATTATGGCTACACCTTC | CASSLEGGRSSNYGYTF
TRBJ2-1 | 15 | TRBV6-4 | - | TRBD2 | TGTGCCAGCAGTGACGACCTAGCGGGCTACAATGAGCAGTTCTTC | CASSDDLAGYNEQFF
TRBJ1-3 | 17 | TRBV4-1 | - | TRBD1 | TGCGCCAGCAGCCAGCTAGACAGGGGAGATTCTGGAAACACCATATATTTT | CASSQLDRGDSGNTIYF
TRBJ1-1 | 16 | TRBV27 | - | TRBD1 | TGTGCCAGCAGTCCCAGGACAGGGGGGTTTAGCACTGAAGCTTTCTTT | CASSPRTGGFSTEAFF
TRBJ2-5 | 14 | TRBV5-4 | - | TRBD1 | TGTGCCAGCAGCCACCCCGGACAGGGGGAGACCCAGTACTTC | CASSHPGQGETQYF
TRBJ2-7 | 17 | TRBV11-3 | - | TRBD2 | TGTGCCAGCAGCTTAGGGGAGCGGGAGGCCACCTCCTACGAGCAGTACTTC | CASSLGEREATSYEQYF
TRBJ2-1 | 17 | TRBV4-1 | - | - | TGCGCCAGCAGCCAAGAAGCCGGGGGAGGTTTCGAGGATGAGCAGTTCTTC | CASSQEAGGGFEDEQFF
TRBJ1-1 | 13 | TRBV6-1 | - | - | TGTGCCAGCTCACTTTCCGGGAACACTGAAGCTTTCTTT | CASSLSGNTEAFF
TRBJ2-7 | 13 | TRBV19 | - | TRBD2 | TGTGCCAGTAGGGCGGGACTACTCTACGAGCAGTACTTC | CASRAGLLYEQYF
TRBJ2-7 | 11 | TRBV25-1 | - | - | TGTGCCAGCAGTGAACTCGGGGAGCAGTACTTC | CASSELGEQYF
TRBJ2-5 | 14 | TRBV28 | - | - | TGTGCCAGCAGTTTAATGGGGGCGCAGGAGACCCAGTACTTC | CASSLMGAQETQYF
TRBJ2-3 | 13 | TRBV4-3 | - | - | TGCGCCAGCGCGGGAAAACTCACAGATACGCAGTATTTT | CASAGKLTDTQYF
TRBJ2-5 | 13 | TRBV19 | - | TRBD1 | TGTGCCAGTAAGAGGGGGCCCGGGGACAACAAGTACTTC | CASKRGPGDNKYF
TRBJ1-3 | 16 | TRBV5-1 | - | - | TGCGCCAGCAGCTCGGACACCCTGAGCTCTGGAAACACCATATATTTT | CASSSDTLSSGNTIYF
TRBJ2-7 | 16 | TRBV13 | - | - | TGTGCCAGCAGCCCTCCCCTAGGTGCCAGCTCCTACGAGCAGTACTTC | CASSPPLGASSYEQYF
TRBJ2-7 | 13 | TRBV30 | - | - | TGTGCCTGGAGCAGGGGTCTGCTCTACGAGCAGTACTTC | CAWSRGLLYEQYF
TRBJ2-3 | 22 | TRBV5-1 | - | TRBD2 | TGCGCCAGCAGCTTGGAAGGACGCAGACTAGCGGGAGGGAGGATAGGCACAGATACGCAGTATTTT | CASSLEGRRLAGGRIGTDTQYF
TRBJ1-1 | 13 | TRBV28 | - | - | TGTGCCAGCAGTGGCAGGATGAACACTGAAGCTTTCTTT | CASSGRMNTEAFF
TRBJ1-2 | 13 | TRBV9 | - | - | TGTGCCAGCAGAGACGGGACACTCTATGGCTACACCTTC | CASRDGTLYGYTF
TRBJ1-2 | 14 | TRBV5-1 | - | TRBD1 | TGCGCCAGCAGCCTCCGGGACAGGGGTATCCGCTACACCTTC | CASSLRDRGIRYTF
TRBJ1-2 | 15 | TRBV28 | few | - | TGTGCCAGCAGTGCCTACAGGTTAGCTAACTATGGCTACACCTTC | CASSAYRLANYGYTF
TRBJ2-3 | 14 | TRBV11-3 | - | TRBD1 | TGTGCCAGCAGTCAGGGGGCAAGCACAGATACGCAGTATTTT | CASSQGASTDTQYF
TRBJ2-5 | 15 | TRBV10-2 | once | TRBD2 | TGCGCCAGCAGTTGGTCTAGCGGGAAACAAGAGACCCAGTACTTC | CASSWSSGKQETQYF
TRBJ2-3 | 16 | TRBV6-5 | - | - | TGTGCCAGCAGTTCGTTTGGGGGCTCTAGCACAGATACGCAGTATTTT | CASSSFGGSSTDTQYF
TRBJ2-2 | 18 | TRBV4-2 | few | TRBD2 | TGTGCCAGCAGCCAAGATAAATGGACTAGCGAGAACACCGGGGAGCTGTTTTTT | CASSQDKWTSENTGELFF
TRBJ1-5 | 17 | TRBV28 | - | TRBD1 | TGTGCCAGCAGTTTTGGGACAGGGCTATATAGCAATCAGCCCCAGCATTTT | CASSFGTGLYSNQPQHF